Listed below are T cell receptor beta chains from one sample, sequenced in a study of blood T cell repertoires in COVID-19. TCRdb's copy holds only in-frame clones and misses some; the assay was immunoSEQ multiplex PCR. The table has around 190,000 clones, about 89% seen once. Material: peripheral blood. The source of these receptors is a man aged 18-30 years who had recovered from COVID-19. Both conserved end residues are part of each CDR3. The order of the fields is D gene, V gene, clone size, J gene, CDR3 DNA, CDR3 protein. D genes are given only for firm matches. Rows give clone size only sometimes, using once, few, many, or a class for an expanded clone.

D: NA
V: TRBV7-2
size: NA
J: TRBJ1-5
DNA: TGTGCCAGCGGACAGAGCAATCAGCCCCAGCATTTT
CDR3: CASGQSNQPQHF

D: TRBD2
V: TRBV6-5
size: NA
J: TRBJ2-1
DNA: TGTGCCAGCAGGGCCCCTCGGACTAGCAATGAGCAGTTCTTC
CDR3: CASRAPRTSNEQFF

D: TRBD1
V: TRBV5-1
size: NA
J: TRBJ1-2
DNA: TGCGCCAGCAGCTTGGACCAGGGGGTAGATGGCTACACCTTC
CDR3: CASSLDQGVDGYTF

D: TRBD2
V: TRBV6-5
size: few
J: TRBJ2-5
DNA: TGTGCCAGCAGTTACGGGACTAGCGGGGGCCAAGAGACCCAGTACTTC
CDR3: CASSYGTSGGQETQYF

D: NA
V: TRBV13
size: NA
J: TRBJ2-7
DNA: TGTGCCAGCAGCTCCACCGGGGGGCGCGACGAGCAGTACTTC
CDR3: CASSSTGGRDEQYF

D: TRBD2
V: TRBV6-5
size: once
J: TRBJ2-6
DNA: TGTGCCAGCAGTTATAGCGGGTCTGGGGCCAACGTCCTGACTTTC
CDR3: CASSYSGSGANVLTF

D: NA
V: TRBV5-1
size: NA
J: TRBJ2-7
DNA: TGCGCCAGCAGCTTGGCTGGGCCCGACGAGCAGTACTTC
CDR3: CASSLAGPDEQYF

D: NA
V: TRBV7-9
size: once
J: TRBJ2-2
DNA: TGTGCCAGCAGCCCGACTGTAGCTATCACCGGGGAGCTGTTTTTT
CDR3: CASSPTVAITGELFF

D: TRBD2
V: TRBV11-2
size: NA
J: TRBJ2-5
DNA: TGTGCCAGCAGCCCTCGGCGAGCGGGAGGGCCGGAGACCCAGTACTTC
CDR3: CASSPRRAGGPETQYF

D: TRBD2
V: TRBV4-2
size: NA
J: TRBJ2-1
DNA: TGTGCCAGCAGCCAAGGTACGGGACTAGCGAGGAATGAGCAGTTCTTC
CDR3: CASSQGTGLARNEQFF

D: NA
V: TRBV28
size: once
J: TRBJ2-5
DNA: TGTGCCAGCAGTTTGAGGCGGCTCCAAGAGACCCAGTACTTC
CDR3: CASSLRRLQETQYF

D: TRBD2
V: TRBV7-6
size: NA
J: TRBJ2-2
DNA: TGTGCCAGCAGCTTACGCGGGAGGGATCTAACCGGGGAGCTGTTTTTT
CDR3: CASSLRGRDLTGELFF

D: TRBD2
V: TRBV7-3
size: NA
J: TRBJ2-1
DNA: TGTGCCAGCAGCTTAATGCTAGCGGGTGAAGAAGAGCAGTTCTTC
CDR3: CASSLMLAGEEEQFF

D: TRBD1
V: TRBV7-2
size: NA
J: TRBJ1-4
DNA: TGTGCCAGCAGCTTAAGGGGACAGGGGGTAACTAATGAAAAACTGTTTTTT
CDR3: CASSLRGQGVTNEKLFF

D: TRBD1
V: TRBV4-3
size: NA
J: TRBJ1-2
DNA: TGCGCCAGCAGCATGGGACAGGGGTTTAACTATGGCTACACCTTC
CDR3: CASSMGQGFNYGYTF

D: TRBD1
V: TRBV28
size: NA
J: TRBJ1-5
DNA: TGTGCCAGCAGTTTCGGGACAGGGGGAAATCAGCCCCAGCATTTT
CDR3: CASSFGTGGNQPQHF

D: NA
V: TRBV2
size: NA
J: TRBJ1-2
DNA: TGTGCCAGCAGGCCCGGGTCTTCCTTCTATGGCTACACCTTC
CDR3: CASRPGSSFYGYTF

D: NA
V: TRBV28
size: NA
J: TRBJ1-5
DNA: TGTGCCAGCAGTTTACTTAAAGCAACAGGGTTGAGCAATCAGCCCCAGCATTTT
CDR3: CASSLLKATGLSNQPQHF

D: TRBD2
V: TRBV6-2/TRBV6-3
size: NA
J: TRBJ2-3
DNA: TGTGCCAGCAGCCCCGGACTAGCGGGACAGGAGACGCAGTATTTT
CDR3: CASSPGLAGQETQYF

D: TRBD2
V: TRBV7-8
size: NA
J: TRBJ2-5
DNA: TGTGCCAGCAGCTTAAGGTTCGGGCGGGAGGAAGAGACCCAGTACTTC
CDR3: CASSLRFGREEETQYF

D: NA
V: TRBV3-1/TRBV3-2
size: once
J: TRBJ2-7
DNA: TGTGCCGGCAGCCAAACTGGAGGGTCCTACGAGCAGTACTTC
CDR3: CAGSQTGGSYEQYF

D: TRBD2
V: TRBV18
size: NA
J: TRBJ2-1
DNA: TGTGCCAGCTCCCTAGCGGGAGACCCCTACAATGAGCAGTTCTTC
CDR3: CASSLAGDPYNEQFF

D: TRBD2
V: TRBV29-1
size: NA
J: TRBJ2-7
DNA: TGCAGCGTTGAGAGACTAGCTGTCTACGAGCAGTACTTC
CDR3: CSVERLAVYEQYF

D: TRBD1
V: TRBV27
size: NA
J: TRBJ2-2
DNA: TGTGCCAGCAGAGTGGAAGGGGGACAGTTCACTGGGGAGCTGTTTTTT
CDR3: CASRVEGGQFTGELFF

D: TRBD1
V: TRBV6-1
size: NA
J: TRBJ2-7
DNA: TGTGCCAGCAGTGAAGTACGAAGACAGGGGATTGTACGGGAGCAGTACTTC
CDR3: CASSEVRRQGIVREQYF

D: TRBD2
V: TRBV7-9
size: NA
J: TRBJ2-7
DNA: TGTGCCAGCAGCCCCGGACTAGCGGGAGACTCCTACGAGCAGTACTTC
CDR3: CASSPGLAGDSYEQYF

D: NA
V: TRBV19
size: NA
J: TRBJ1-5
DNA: TGTGCCAGTAGAGAACGGGGAGGAAGCAATCAGCCCCAGCATTTT
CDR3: CASRERGGSNQPQHF

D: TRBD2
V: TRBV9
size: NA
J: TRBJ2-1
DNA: TGTGCCAGCAGCGTTCTGACAGGGACTAGCGGATCGTACAATGAGCAGTTCTTC
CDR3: CASSVLTGTSGSYNEQFF

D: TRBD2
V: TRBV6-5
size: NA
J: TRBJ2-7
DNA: TGTGCCAGCAGCGAGACTAGCGGGCCCTCCTACGAGCAGTACTTC
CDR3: CASSETSGPSYEQYF

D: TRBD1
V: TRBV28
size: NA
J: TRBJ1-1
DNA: TGTGCCAGCAGCGGCAGGGGGCGAGAACCTGAAGCTTTCTTT
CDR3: CASSGRGREPEAFF

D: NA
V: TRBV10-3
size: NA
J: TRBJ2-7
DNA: TGTGCCATCAGTGACGGCCAGGGGTCTGAGCAGTACTTC
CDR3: CAISDGQGSEQYF

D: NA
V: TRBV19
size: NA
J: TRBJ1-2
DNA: TGTGCCAGTAGTACGATCAAGACAGGCGGCTATGGCTACACCTTC
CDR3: CASSTIKTGGYGYTF

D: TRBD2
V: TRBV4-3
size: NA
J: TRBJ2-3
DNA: TGCGCCAGCACTCCCGGACTAGCGGGGGAACTTTTCACAGATACGCAGTATTTT
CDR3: CASTPGLAGELFTDTQYF

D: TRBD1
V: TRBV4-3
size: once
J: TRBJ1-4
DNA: TGCGCCAGCACTCATCTTCCGGGACAGGGTGTTGAAAAACTGTTTTTT
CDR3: CASTHLPGQGVEKLFF

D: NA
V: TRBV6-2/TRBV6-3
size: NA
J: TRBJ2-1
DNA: TGTGCCAGCAGTTCGGACAGAAACAATGAGCAGTTCTTC
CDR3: CASSSDRNNEQFF

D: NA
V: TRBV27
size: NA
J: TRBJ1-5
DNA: TGTGCCAGCAGTTTAACGGGAATGGGCAATCAGCCCCAGCATTTT
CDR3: CASSLTGMGNQPQHF

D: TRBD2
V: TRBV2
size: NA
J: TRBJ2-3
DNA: TGTGCCAGCAGCGCCAACGGGGGGGTGCGCCCTCCAGATACGCAGTATTTT
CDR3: CASSANGGVRPPDTQYF

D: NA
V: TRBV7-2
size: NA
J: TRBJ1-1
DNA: TGTGCCAGCAGCTCCACGGACATGAACACTGACGCTTTCTTT
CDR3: CASSSTDMNTDAFF

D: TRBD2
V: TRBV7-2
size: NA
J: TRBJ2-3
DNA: TGTGCCAGCAGCTTATCCGGGACTAGCGGGAGTACAGATACGCAGTATTTT
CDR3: CASSLSGTSGSTDTQYF

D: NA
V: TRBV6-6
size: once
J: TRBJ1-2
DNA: TGTGCCACCTACCCCGAGCGGTACTATGGCTACACCTTC
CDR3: CATYPERYYGYTF

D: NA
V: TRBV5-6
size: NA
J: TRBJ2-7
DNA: TGTGCCAGCAGCTACGATCAGGGTTACGAGCAGTACTTC
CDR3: CASSYDQGYEQYF

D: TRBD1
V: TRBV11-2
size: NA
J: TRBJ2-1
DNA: TGTGCCAGCAGCCTAGGGACAGGGGTAAATGAGCAGTTCTTC
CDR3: CASSLGTGVNEQFF

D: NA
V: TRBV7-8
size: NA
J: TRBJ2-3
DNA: TGTGCCAGCAGAAACCACAGAACTAGCACAGATACGCAGTATTTT
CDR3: CASRNHRTSTDTQYF

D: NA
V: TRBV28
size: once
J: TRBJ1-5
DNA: TGTGCCAGCAGTCCGCAGGGAGGTAGGCAGCCCCAGCATTTT
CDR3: CASSPQGGRQPQHF

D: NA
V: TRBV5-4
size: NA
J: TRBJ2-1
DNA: TGTGCCAGCAGCTCCCGGGGAGAGCAGTTCTTC
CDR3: CASSSRGEQFF

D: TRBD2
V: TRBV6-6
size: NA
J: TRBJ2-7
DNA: TGTGCCAGCAGTCCCGTGGGGGGTCGGCGGGAGAACTACGAGCAGTACTTC
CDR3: CASSPVGGRRENYEQYF

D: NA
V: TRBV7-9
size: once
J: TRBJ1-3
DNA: TGTGCCAGCAGCTTGCCGGGGACTGGAAACACCATATATTTT
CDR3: CASSLPGTGNTIYF

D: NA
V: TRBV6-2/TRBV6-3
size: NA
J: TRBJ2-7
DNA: TGTGCCAGCAGTTACTCGATCTCTAGCGACTCTAGCCTCGAGCAGTACTTC
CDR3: CASSYSISSDSSLEQYF

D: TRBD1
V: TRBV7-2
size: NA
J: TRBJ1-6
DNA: TGTGCCAGCAGCGGGACAGCGACTTATAATTCACCCCTCCACTTT
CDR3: CASSGTATYNSPLHF

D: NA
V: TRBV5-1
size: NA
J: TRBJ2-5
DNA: TGCGCCAGCAGGATTGATGTAAGGGGGACCCAGTACTTC
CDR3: CASRIDVRGTQYF

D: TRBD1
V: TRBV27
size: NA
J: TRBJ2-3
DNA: TGTGCCAGCAGTTCGGGACAGGGTATCCCAGATACGCAGTATTTT
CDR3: CASSSGQGIPDTQYF

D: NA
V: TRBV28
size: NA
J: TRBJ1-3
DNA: TGTGCCAGCAGTTGGACAGCTTCTGGAAACACCATATATTTT
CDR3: CASSWTASGNTIYF

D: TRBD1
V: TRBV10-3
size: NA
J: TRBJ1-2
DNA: TGTGCCATCAGTGAGTTCGATGTAGGGACAGGGGCCTATGGCTACACCTTC
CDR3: CAISEFDVGTGAYGYTF

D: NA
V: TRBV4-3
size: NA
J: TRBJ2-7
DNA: TGCGCCAGCAGCCAAGGAGTAGGAGGGTTCGAGCAGTACTTC
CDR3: CASSQGVGGFEQYF

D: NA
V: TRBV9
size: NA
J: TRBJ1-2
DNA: TGTGCCAGCAGCGTAGGCCAGGGGAAGAACTATGGCTACACCTTC
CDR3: CASSVGQGKNYGYTF